This T cell receptor beta chain was identified in a study of a mutant IDH1 vaccine in newly diagnosed glioma. About the research overall: Averaging around 40 years of age, treated patients were around 60% male and roughly 40% female. General study results and limits: Seemingly, top peripheral T cell clonotype changes bore no relation to pseudoprogression.

The CDR3 covers 14 residues. Per the germline V gene, CDR1 is SGHRS and CDR2 is YFSETQ. The V end was cut by 0 bases, the J end by 13 bases, with 14 bases between. The table came from immunoSEQ multiplex PCR; TCRdb's copy has only in-frame clones and leaves some out. There are some 64,000 clones in the sample; 70% to 85% occur only once, and approximately 9% lies in the top ten. Worth noting for this clone: Its specificity is not known.

The time point here: week 11, during vaccination. Doses of 300 ug of mutant IDH1 20-mer peptide were given with topical imiquimod. Donor diagnoses consisted of new WHO grade 3 or 4 IDH1-mutant, ATRX-lost astrocytomas. The V call is TRBV5-1, the J call TRBJ1-6; D is unresolved. The source is a woman between 50 and 59 years old with glioma. The starting material was PBMCs, obtained from a glioma patient whose treatment included an IDH1 peptide vaccine. The CDR3 sequence: CASSLGDNRFPLHF. DNA for the CDR3: TGCGCCAGCAGCTTGGGTGACAATCGGTTTCCCCTCCACTTT.